The 2 T cell receptor beta chains below all came from one sample that was sequenced in a study of radiation and T cells in renal cell carcinoma. The sample's time point: baseline pretreatment blood. Treatment defined: 15 Gy SBRT to primary tumor, nephrectomy 4 weeks later. TCRdb's copy holds only in-frame clones and misses some; the assay was immunoSEQ multiplex PCR. The sample has approximately 140,000 clones; approximately 87% are singletons. Here the sequenced sample was blood, taken from a patient whose treatment included radiotherapy and nephrectomy. The receptors derive from a woman aged 50 to 65 with renal cell carcinoma.

This clone was detected a few times. Other DNA sequences in this specimen translate into the identical CDR3. V gene TRBV4-3 combines with J gene TRBJ2-7, with D possibly TRBD1 on 6 matching bases. Trimming removed 1 base at V and 3 bases at J, with 10 bases between. This CDR3 has 14 amino acids. Per germline, CDR1 LGHNA and CDR2 YSLEER. The CDR3, as DNA: TGCGCCAGCAGCCAAGGTACAGGGCGCTACGAGCAGTACTTC. Translating it yields CASSQGTGRYEQYF.

V gene TRBV28 combines with J gene TRBJ1-2, with unresolved D. The germline CDR1 and CDR2 sequences are MDHEN and SYDVKM. The CDR3 totals 11 residues. V lost 5 bases and J lost 8, with 9 bases in between. In nucleotides, the CDR3 is TGTGCCAGCAGTCTCCAACAGGGCTACACCTTC. Residues: CASSLQQGYTF.